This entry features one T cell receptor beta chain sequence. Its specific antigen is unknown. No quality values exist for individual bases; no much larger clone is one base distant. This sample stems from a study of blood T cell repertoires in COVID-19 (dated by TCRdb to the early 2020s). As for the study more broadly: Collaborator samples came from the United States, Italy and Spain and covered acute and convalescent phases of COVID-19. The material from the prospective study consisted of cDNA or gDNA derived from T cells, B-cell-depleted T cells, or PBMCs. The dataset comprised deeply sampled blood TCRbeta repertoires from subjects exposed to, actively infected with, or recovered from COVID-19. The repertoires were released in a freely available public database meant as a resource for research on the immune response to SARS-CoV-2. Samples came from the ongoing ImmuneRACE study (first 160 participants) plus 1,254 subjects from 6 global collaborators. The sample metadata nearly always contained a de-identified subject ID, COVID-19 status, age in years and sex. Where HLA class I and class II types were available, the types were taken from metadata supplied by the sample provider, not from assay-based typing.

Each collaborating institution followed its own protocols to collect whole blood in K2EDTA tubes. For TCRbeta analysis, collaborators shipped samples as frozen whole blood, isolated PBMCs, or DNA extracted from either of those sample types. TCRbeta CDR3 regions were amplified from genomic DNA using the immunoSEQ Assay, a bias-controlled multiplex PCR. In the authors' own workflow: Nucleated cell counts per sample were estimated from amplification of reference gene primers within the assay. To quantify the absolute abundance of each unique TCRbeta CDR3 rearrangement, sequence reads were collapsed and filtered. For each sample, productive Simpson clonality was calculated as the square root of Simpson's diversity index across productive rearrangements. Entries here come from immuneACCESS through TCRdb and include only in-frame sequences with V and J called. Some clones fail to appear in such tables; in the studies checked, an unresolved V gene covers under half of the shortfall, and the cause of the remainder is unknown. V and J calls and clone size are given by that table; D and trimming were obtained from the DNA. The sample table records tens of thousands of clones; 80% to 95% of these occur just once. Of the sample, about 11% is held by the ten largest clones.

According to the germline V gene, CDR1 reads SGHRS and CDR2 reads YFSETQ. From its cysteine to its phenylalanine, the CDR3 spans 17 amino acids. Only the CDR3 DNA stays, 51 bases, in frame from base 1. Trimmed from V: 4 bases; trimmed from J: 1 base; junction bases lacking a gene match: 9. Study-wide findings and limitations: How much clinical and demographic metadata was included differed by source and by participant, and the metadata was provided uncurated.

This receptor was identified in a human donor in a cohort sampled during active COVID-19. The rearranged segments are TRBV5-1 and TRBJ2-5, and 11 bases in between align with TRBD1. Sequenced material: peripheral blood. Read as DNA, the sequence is TGCGCCAGCAGCCGCGGGACAGGGGGGAGTGGCCAAGAGACCCAGTACTTC. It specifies CASSRGTGGSGQETQYF.